These 10 T cell receptor beta chains came from one sample sequenced in a study of cytomegalovirus exposure and HLA in healthy donors. The PCR was carried out with 60 Vbeta primers and 13 Jbeta primers. Produced via immunoSEQ multiplex PCR; TCRdb's table is partial and in-frame only. The data hold fewer than 150,000 clones, with 65% to 85% observed a single time. Input material: PBMCs. Source of these receptors: a man aged 45-60 years in good health and CMV-seropositive.

This clone showed up just once. The chain links TRBV6-1 to TRBJ2-1; D possibly corresponds to TRBD1 (5 bases). The CDR3 totals 16 residues. The germline V gene has CDR1 MNHNS and CDR2 SASEGT. Trimming left V 2 bases short and J 6 bases short, with 17 bases between. The CDR3 sequence is CASSEFQGRVGNEQFF. The CDR3 DNA reads as TGTGCCAGCAGTGAATTTCAGGGTCGGGTTGGCAATGAGCAGTTCTTC.

In its sample, this clone was seen once. The chain employs TRBV18 and TRBJ1-2; 9 positions agree with TRBD1. This CDR3 is 13 amino acids long. V gave up 8 bases and J gave up 6 bases; unmatched junction bases: 7. The germline gives CDR1 KGHSH, CDR2 LQKENI. DNA for the CDR3: TGTGCCAGCGGACACAGGGGGCAGGATGGCTACACCTTC. It is translated as CASGHRGQDGYTF.

The rearrangement uses TRBV15 and TRBJ1-5; no clear D. The ends were cut back, 1 base at V and 0 bases at J, with 16 bases in the middle. Germline V gene data show CDR1 as LNHNV and CDR2 as YYDKDF (reference sequence). The CDR3 spans 18 residues. Here the CDR3 reads CATSRAFNRRDSNQPQHF. The CDR3 coding sequence is TGTGCCACCAGCAGAGCATTCAACCGACGGGATAGCAATCAGCCCCAGCATTTT.

The rearrangement uses TRBV23-1 and TRBJ1-5, with 12 bases identical to TRBD1. TRBV23-1 is classed as an ORF, of uncertain function. The CDR3 contains 16 residues. The CDR3 nucleotides are TGCGAACAGGGACAGGGGGCCGGAAGTAGCAATCAGCCCCAGCATTTT. Encoded protein: CEQGQGAGSSNQPQHF.

The chain combines TRBV7-9 with TRBJ2-1; D remains ambiguous. V was cut by 8 bases and J by 12 bases, with 5 bases left in between. CDR3 length equals 8 residues. The germline CDR1 and CDR2 sequences are SEHNR and FQNEAQ (reference sequence). CDR3 protein: CASGLQFF. The CDR3 bases are TGTGCCAGCGGCCTGCAGTTCTTC.

The chain has TRBV27 and TRBJ1-5, with 8 positions matching TRBD1. Per germline, CDR1 MNHEY and CDR2 SMNVEV (reference sequence). This CDR3 is built from 15 residues. The V gene end was trimmed by 5 bases and the J gene end by 4 bases; junction bases not matched to a gene: 7. CDR3 DNA sequence: TGTGCCAGCAGTGACAGGGGAGCTGTGAATCAGCCCCAGCATTTT. It is translated as CASSDRGAVNQPQHF.

The gene calls are TRBV5-1 and TRBJ2-3, with 15 positions matching TRBD2. The junction had 7 bases not matched to a gene; V was cut back by 3 bases and J by 2 bases. Germline CDR1 and CDR2: SGHRS and YFSETQ. This CDR3 comprises 18 residues. CDR3 protein: CASSSGLAGGILTDTQYF. In DNA, the CDR3 is TGCGCCAGCAGCTCAGGACTAGCGGGAGGGATTCTCACAGATACGCAGTATTTT.

The V and J genes are TRBV18 and TRBJ1-4, with D hard to call. V gave up 3 bases and J gave up 7 bases, with 9 bases separating them. The CDR3 is made up of 13 amino acids. Looked up from germline, CDR1 is KGHSH and CDR2 is LQKENI. The CDR3 nucleotides read TGTGCCAGCTCACCCTCAGGAGGTGAAAAACTGTTTTTT. This sequence encodes CASSPSGGEKLFF.

The chain couples TRBV6-5 to TRBJ2-7; 9 bases align to TRBD1. Looked up from germline, CDR1 is MNHEY and CDR2 is SVGAGI. There are 13 residues in the CDR3. With 6 bases clipped from V and 3 bases from J, the junction kept 3 bases outside the gene matches. CDR3 nucleotides: TGTGCCAGCAGGGGGGACAGGGTCTACGAGCAGTACTTC. Amino acids: CASRGDRVYEQYF.

This chain links TRBV6-5 with TRBJ1-1; D might be TRBD1 (5 bases). V lost 7 bases and J lost 7, with 13 bases in between. The CDR3 has 12 residues. Germline-derived CDR1 and CDR2 are MNHEY and SVGAGI. Here the CDR3 DNA reads TGTGCCAGCATGAGGCGGGGGGGTGAAGCTTTCTTT. Its translation: CASMRRGGEAFF.